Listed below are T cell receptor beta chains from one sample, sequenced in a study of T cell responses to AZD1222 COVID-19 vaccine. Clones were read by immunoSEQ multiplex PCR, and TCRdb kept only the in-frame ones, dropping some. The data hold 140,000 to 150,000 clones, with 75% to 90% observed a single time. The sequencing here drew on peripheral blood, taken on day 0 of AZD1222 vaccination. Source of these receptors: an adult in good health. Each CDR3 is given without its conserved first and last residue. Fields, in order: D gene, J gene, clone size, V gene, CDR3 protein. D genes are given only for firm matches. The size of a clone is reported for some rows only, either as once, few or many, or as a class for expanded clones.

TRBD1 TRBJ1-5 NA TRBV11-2 ASSAQGGNQPQH
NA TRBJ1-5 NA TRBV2 ASNGQPNQPQH
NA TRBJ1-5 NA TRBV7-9 ASSLGGAGDQPQH
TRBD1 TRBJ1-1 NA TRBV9 ASSGRGQRGTEAF
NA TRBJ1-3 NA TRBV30 AWSEGFIRGNTIY
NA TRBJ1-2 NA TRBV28 ASSSPGHPRGGYT
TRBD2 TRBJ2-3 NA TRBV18 ASSPPRGGLTDTQY
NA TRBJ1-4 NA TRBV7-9 ASSLGQGNEKLF
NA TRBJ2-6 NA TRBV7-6 ASSPQTGFSGANVLT
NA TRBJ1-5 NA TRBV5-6 ASSLIGSNQPQH
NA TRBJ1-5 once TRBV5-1 ASSYEGGPQPQH
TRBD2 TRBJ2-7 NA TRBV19 ASSPKPGTSGRSEQY
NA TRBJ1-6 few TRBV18 ASSTENSPLH
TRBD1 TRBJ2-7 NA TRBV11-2 ASSFSGQGKNYYEQY
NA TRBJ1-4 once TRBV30 ACRTGGYEKLF
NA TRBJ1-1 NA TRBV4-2 ASSQETRPVNTEAF
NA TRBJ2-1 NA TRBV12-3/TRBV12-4 ASRSPGYNEQF
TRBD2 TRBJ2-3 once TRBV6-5 ASSYRGGTDTQY
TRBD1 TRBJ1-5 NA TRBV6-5 ASSPTGRQPQH
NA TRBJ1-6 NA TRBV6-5 ASSPPGGRNSPLH
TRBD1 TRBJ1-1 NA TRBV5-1 ASSKGQELNTEAF
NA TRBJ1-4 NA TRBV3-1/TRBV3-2 ASSHRGINEKLF
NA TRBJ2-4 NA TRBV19 ASSIPLGGLAKNIQY
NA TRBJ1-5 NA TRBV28 ASVEGGHQPQH
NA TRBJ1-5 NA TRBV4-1 ASSSRDTSNQPQH
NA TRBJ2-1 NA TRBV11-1 ASSFESLSYNEQF
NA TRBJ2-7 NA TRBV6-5 ASSLPPYEQY
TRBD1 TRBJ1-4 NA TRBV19 ASSRTGWEKLF
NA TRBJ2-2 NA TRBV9 ASSPQWATGELF
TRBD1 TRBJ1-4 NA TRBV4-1 ASSQRQGPTATNEKLF
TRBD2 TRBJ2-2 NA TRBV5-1 ASSRGLANTGELF
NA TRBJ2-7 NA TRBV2 ASTDGPTLAREQY
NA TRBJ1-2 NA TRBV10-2 ASSGNGYT
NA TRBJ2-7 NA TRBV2 ASSPTGGQY
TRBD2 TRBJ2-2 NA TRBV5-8 ASSLIGSGRTGELF
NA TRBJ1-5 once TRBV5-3 ARSLTRGGQPQH
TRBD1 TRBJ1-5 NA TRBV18 ASSPFGQDNQPQH